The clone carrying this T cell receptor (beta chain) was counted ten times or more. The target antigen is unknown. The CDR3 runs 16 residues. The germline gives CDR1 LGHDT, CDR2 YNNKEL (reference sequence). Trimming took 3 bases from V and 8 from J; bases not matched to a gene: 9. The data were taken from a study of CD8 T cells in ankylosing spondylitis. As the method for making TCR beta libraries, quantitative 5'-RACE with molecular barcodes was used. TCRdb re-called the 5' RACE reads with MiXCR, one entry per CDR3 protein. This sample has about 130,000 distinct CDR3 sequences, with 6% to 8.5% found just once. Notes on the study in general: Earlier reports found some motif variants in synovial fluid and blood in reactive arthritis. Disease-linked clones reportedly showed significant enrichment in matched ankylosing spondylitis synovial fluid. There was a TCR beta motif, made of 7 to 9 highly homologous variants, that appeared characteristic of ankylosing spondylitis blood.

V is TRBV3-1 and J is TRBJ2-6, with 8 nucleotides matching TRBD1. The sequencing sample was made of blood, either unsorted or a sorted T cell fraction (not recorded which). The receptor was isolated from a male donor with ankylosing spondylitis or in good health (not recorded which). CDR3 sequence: CASSHGTGGASNVLTF. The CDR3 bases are TGTGCCAGCAGCCATGGTACAGGGGGTGCGTCCAACGTCCTGACTTTC. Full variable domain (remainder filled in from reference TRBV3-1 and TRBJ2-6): DTAVSQTPKYLVTQMGNDKSIKCEQNLGHDTMYWYKQDSKKFLKIMFSYNNKELIINETVPNRFSPKSPDKAHLNLHINSLELGDSAVYFCASSHGTGGASNVLTFGAGSRLTVL.